This T cell receptor beta chain was recorded in a study of CD8 T cells in ankylosing spondylitis (TCRdb year 2017). Study-wide context: T cell receptor beta repertoires were profiled in healthy donors and ankylosing spondylitis patients so that disease-linked TCR variants could be found. The full study cohort comprised approximately 23 ankylosing spondylitis patients and approximately 100 healthy donors. Peripheral blood samples were taken, and synovial fluid was additionally collected from ankylosing spondylitis patients. Summary of the overall study and its limitations: Some TCR beta motif variants had previously been reported in synovial fluid and blood of reactive arthritis patients, which suggested common disease-initiation mechanisms. The disease-linked clones were reported to be significantly enriched in matched synovial fluid samples from ankylosing spondylitis patients. A TCR beta motif made up of roughly eight highly homologous amino acid variants appeared to be characteristic of blood from ankylosing spondylitis patients. The disease-linked clones showed a CD8+ phenotype and occurred at relatively low frequencies in peripheral blood.

Instrument on record: Illumina HiSeq 2500. Quantitative 5'-RACE with molecular barcodes was the method used to prepare the TCR beta libraries. On the study's bioinformatics: A new computational method, built on a probabilistic model of VDJ rearrangement, was used to identify disease-linked TCR variants. The public reads were quality trimmed at Q25 with fastp and then assembled into clones with MiXCR by TCRdb, keeping productive beta chains. CDR3 protein duplicates are merged, each entry listing the most common genes and DNA. Clone size and V and J calls follow TCRdb, not the original study. For this sample the table gives about 39,000 distinct CDR3 sequences, of which over 9% were detected only once. Approximately 15% of the sample is in the top ten clones. This clonotype was recorded at least ten times. Its antigen is currently not known. Per-nucleotide qualities are absent, and no much larger clonotype sits a single base away.

At the junction V is shortened by 4 bases and J by 2 bases, with 10 bases in between. CDR1 and CDR2 are drawn from the germline V gene (reference sequence): SEHNR, FQNEAQ. The CDR3 measures 14 amino acids from cysteine to phenylalanine. This entry keeps only the CDR3 DNA: 42 bases, framed from base 1. The sequenced sample consisted of blood, either unsorted or a sorted T cell fraction (not recorded which). This sequence was found in a male donor with ankylosing spondylitis or in good health (not recorded which). This chain is built from TRBV7-9 and TRBJ2-3; too little of a D gene remains to name it. The bases are TGTGCCAGCAGCTCTACTAAGGCCACAGATACGCAGTATTTT. The translation is CASSSTKATDTQYF.